The present TCR beta chain was sequenced within a study of CD8 T cells in ankylosing spondylitis. TCRdb itself ran the 5' RACE reads through MiXCR, one entry per CDR3 protein. The sample includes around 230,000 distinct CDR3 sequences, less than 10% of them seen just once. Germline V lookup: CDR1 SGHVS, CDR2 FQNEAQ. The CDR3 spans 13 residues. V was pared by 5 bases and J by 2 bases, with 10 bases between. Study conclusions and caveats: About 8 highly homologous variants made up a TCR beta motif that seemed to typify ankylosing spondylitis blood. Reportedly, significant enrichment of disease-linked clones occurred in matched ankylosing spondylitis synovial fluid.

A remark on this clonotype: Antigen: not known. This may be a read error: a much more frequent sequence differs by one nucleotide. The final CDR3 position lacks the conserved phenylalanine or tryptophan, pointing to a likely read error.

This rearrangement joins TRBV7-8 to TRBJ2-7, with D uncertain. The sample was blood, either unsorted or a sorted T cell fraction (not recorded which). The source is a male donor with ankylosing spondylitis or in good health (not recorded which). DNA for the CDR3: TGTGCCAGCAGCCTATCGGGCGCCTACGAGCAGTACCTC. Amino acid sequence: CASSLSGAYEQYL.